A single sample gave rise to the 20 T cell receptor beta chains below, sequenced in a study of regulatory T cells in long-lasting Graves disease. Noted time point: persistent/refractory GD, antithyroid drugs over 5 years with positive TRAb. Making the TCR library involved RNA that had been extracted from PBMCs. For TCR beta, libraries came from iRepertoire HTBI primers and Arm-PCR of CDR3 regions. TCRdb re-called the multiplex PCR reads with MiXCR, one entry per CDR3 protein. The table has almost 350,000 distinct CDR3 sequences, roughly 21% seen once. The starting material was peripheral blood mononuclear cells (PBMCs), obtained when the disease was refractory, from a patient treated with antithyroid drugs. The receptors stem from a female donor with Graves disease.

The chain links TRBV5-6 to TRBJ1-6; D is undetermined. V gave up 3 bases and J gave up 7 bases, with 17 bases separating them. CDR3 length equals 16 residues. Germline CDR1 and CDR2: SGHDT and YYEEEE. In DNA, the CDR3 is TGTGCCAGCAGCTCGGCGTGGCGGGATCGGAATTCACCCCTCCACTTT. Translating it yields CASSSAWRDRNSPLHF.

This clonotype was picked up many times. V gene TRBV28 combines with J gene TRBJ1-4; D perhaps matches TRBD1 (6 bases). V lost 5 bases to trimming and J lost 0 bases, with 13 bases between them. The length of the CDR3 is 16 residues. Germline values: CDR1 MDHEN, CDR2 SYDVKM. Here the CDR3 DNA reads TGTGCCAGCAGTCCTACAGGGCATGCAACTAATGAAAAACTGTTTTTT. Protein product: CASSPTGHATNEKLFF.

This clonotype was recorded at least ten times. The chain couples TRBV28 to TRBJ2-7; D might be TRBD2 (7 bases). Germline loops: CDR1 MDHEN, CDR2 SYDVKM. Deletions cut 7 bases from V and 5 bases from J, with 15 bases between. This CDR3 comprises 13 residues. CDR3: CASTTGRAHEQYF. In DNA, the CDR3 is TGTGCCAGCACCACAGGGAGGGCCCACGAGCAGTACTTC. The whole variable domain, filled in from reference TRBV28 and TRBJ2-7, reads DVKVTQSSRYLVKRTGEKVFLECVQDMDHENMFWYRQDPGLGLRLIYFSYDVKMKEKGDIPEGYSVSREKKERFSLILESASTNQTSMYLCASTTGRAHEQYFGPGTRLTVT.

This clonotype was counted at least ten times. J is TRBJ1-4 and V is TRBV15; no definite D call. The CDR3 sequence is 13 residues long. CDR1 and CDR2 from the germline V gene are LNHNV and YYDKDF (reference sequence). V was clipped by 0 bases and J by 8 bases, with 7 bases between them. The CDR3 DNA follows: TGTGCCACCAGCAGAGATGGGAGGGAAAAACTGTTTTTT. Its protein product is CATSRDGREKLFF.

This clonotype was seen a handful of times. CDR3 region: CASSREQGAYEQYF. The CDR3 bases are TGTGCCAGCTCACGCGAACAGGGGGCCTACGAGCAGTACTTC. V is TRBV18 and J is TRBJ2-7; 8 bases match TRBD1. The CDR3 is made up of 14 amino acids. V trimming: 4 bases; J trimming: 2 bases; junction bases outside the gene matches: 4. The germline gives CDR1 KGHSH, CDR2 LQKENI.

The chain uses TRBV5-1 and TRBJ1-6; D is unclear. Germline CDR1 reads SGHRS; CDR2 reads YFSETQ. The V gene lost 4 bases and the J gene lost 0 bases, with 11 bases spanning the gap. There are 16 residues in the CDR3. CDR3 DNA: TGCGCCAGCAGCCCCGAAGTAAGCTCCTATAATTCACCCCTCCACTTT. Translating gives CASSPEVSSYNSPLHF.

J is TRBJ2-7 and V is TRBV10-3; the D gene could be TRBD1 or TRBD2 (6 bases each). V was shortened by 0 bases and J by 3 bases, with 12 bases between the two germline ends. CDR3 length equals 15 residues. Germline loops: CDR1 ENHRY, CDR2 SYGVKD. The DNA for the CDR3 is TGTGCCATCAGTGAGTCGAGGGGGGAGAACTACGAGCAGTACTTC. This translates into CAISESRGENYEQYF.

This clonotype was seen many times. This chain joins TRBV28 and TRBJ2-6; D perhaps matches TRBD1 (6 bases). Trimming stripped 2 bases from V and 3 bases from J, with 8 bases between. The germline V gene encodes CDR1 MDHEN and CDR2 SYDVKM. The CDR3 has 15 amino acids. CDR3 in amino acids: CASSLGGYGANVLTF. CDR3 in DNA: TGTGCCAGCAGTTTAGGGGGCTATGGGGCCAACGTCCTGACTTTC.

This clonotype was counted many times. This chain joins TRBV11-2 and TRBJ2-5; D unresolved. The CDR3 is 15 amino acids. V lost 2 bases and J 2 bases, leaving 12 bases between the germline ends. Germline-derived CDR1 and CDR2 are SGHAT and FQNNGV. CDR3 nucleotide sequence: TGTGCCAGCAGCTTAAGTCGCGGCCCTCAAGAGACCCAGTACTTC. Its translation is CASSLSRGPQETQYF.

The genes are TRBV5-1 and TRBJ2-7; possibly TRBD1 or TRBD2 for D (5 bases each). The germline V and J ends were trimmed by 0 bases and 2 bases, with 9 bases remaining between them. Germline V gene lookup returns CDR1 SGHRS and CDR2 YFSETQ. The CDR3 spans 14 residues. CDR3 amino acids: CASSLEGDPYEQYF. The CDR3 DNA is TGCGCCAGCAGCTTGGAAGGGGACCCCTACGAGCAGTACTTC.

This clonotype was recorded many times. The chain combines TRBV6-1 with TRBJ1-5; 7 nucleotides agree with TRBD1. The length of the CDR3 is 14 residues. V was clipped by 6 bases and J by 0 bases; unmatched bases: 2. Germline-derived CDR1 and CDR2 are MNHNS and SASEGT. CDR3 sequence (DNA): TGTGCCAGCAGCCGGGACAGTAGCAATCAGCCCCAGCATTTT. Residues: CASSRDSSNQPQHF.

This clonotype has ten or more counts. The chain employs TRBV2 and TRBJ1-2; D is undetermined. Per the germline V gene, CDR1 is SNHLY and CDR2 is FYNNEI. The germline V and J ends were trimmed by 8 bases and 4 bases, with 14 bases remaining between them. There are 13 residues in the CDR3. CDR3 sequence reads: CASYYRVGYGYTF. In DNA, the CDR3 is TGTGCCAGCTATTATAGGGTTGGCTATGGCTACACCTTC.

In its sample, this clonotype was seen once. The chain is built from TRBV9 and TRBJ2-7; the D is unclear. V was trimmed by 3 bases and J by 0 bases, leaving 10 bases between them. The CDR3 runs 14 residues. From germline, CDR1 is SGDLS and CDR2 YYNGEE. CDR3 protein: CASSEGPLSYEQYF. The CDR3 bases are TGTGCCAGCAGCGAGGGTCCACTCTCCTACGAGCAGTACTTC.

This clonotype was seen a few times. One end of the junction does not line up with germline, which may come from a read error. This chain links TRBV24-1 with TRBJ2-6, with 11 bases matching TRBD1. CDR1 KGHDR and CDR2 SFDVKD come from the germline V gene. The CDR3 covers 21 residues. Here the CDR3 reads CATSDLPGTGGTPSGANVPTF. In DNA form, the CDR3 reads TGTGCCACCAGTGATTTGCCCGGGACAGGGGGTACCCCCTCTGGGGCCAACGTCCCGACTTTC.

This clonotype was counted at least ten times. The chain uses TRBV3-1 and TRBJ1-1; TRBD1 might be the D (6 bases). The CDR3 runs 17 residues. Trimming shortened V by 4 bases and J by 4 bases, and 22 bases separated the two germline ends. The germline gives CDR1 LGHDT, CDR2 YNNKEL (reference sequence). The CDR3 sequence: CASSRRRGHPSSTEAFF. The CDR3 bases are TGTGCCAGCAGCCGCCGCCGGGGACATCCTAGTAGCACTGAAGCTTTCTTT.

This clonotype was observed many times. CDR3 bases: TGTGCCAGCCGGGACAGGGGCCCCGGGGCTTTCTTT. It encodes CASRDRGPGAFF. The V and J genes are TRBV28 and TRBJ1-1, with 10 bases aligning to TRBD1. Germline CDR1 and CDR2: MDHEN and SYDVKM. The CDR3 covers 12 residues. J gave up 11 bases and V 8 bases, and 8 bases lay outside the gene matches.

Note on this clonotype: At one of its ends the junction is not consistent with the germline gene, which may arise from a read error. CDR3 protein: CASSDPISNTGAFF. DNA for the CDR3: TGTGCCAGCAGCGATCCGATTTCGAACACTGGAGCTTTCTTT. The chain has TRBV2 and TRBJ1-1; D gene uncertain. Germline CDR1 reads SNHLY; CDR2 reads FYNNEI. This CDR3 is built from 14 residues.

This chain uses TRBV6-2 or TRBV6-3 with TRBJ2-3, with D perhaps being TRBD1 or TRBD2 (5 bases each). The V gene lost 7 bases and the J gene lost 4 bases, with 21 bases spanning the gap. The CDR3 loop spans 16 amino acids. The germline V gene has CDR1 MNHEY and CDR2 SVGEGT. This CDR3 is CASTLRDPGLPDTQYF. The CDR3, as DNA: TGTGCCAGCACCCTCCGGGATCCAGGGCTCCCAGATACGCAGTATTTT.

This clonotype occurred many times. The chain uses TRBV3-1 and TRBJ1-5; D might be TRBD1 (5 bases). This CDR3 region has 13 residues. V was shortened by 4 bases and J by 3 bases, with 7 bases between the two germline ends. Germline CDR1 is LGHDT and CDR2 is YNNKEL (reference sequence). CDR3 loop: CASSRQLNQPQHF. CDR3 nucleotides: TGTGCCAGCAGCCGACAGCTCAATCAGCCCCAGCATTTT. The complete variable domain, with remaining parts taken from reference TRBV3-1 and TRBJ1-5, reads DTAVSQTPKYLVTQMGNDKSIKCEQNLGHDTMYWYKQDSKKFLKIMFSYNNKELIINETVPNRFSPKSPDKAHLNLHINSLELGDSAVYFCASSRQLNQPQHFGDGTRLSIL.

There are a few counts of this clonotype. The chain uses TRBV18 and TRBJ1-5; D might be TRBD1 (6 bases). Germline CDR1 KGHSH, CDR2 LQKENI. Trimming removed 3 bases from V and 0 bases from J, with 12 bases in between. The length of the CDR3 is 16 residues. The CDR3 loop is CASSPKDRSSNQPQHF. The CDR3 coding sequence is TGTGCCAGCTCACCTAAAGACAGGAGTAGCAATCAGCCCCAGCATTTT.